This T cell receptor beta chain stems from a study of Tregs in tolerant kidney transplant recipients. Study summary: Related graft donors supplied nonmyeloablative bone marrow transplants, and mixed chimerism was transient. Regarding the study as a whole: Validation in larger populations is needed because few patients were studied. Biological reproducibility was not directly addressed in this study.

This table comes from immunoSEQ multiplex PCR, and its TCRdb copy is limited to in-frame clones, with some not included. The data show approximately 35,000 clones, and the top ten clones hold approximately 7.3%. Comment on this clone: Its antigen remains unidentified. The CDR3 end lies 3 residues beyond the end of the read and is filled in from the germline J gene.

Per the germline V gene, CDR1 is LNHDA and CDR2 is SQIVND (reference sequence). V lost 11 bases and J lost 7; bases outside the gene matches: 7. The CDR3 runs to 13 residues. The origin of this receptor is a human donor who received a combined kidney and bone marrow transplant. This sample comprised CD8+ T cells from blood, obtained before the transplant. The rearrangement joins TRBV19 to TRBJ1-6; 8 positions agree with TRBD1. CDR3: CAGPWTGNSPLHF. Incomplete CDR3 DNA: TGTGCCGGTCCTTGGACAGGGAATTCACCC.